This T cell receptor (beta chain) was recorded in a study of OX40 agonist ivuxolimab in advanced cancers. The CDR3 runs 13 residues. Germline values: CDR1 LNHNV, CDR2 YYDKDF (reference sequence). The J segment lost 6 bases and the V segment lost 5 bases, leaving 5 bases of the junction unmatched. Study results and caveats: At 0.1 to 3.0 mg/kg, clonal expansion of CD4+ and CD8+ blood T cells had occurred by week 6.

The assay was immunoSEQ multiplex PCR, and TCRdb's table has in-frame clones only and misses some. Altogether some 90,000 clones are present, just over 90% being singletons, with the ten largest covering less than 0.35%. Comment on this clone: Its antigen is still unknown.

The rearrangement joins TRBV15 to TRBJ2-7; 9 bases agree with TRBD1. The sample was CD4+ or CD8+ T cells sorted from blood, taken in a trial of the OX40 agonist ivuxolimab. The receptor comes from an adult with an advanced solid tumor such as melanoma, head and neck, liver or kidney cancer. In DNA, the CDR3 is TGTGCCACCAGCCGGGACAGGGAAAGCGAGCAGTACTTC. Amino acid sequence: CATSRDRESEQYF. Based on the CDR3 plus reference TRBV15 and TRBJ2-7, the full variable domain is DAMVIQNPRYQVTQFGKPVTLSCSQTLNHNVMYWYQQKSSQAPKLLFHYYDKDFNNEADTPDNFQSRRPNTSFCFLDIRSPGLGDTAMYLCATSRDRESEQYFGPGTRLTVT.